The T cell receptor (beta chain) described here comes from a study of T cell responses to AZD1222 COVID-19 vaccine. Study outcomes and limitations: Targets within unmutated variant regions were reportedly found for nearly half of spike-specific TCRs. Repertoire sampling happened only post peak T cell response. Clonal diversity was possibly underestimated, and white British individuals and females predominated among donors.

Worth noting for this clone: Its specificity is unknown.

CDR1 and CDR2 from the germline V gene are SGHNT and YENEEA. V lost 5 bases and J lost 5; bases outside the gene matches: 6. The CDR3 is made up of 15 amino acids. Clones were sequenced by immunoSEQ multiplex PCR, and TCRdb holds only the in-frame ones, with some missing. Here the sample spans some 170,000 clones, about 88% being singletons. The sample was peripheral blood, taken on day 0 of AZD1222 vaccination. The clonotype comes from an adult in good health. The chain employs TRBV11-3 and TRBJ2-5; the match to TRBD1 covers 12 bases. The CDR3 DNA reads TGTGCCAGCAGCCCGGGGACAGGGGGCGCTGAGACCCAGTACTTC. Protein sequence: CASSPGTGGAETQYF.